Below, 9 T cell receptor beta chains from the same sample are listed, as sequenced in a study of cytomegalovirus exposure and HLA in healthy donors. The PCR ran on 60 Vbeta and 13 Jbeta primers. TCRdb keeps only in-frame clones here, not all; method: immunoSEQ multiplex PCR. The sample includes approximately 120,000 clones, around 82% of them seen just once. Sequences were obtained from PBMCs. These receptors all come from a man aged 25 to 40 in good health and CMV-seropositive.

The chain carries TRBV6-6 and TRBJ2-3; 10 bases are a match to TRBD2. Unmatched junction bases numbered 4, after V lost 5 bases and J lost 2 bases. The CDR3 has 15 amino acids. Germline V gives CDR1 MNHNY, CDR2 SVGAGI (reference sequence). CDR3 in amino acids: CASSPGTSDTDTQYF. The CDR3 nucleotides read TGTGCCAGCAGTCCCGGGACTAGCGACACAGATACGCAGTATTTT.

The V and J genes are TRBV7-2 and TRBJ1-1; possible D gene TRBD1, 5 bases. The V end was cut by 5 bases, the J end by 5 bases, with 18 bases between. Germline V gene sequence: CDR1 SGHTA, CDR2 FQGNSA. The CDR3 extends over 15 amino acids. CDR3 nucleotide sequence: TGTGCCAGCAGCCAGCGGTCTTCGGGGGTGACTGAAGCTTTCTTT. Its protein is CASSQRSSGVTEAFF.

The CDR3: CASSLNRFLAGGYNEQFF. The CDR3 region has the DNA TGTGCCAGCAGCTTAAATAGGTTCCTAGCGGGGGGGTACAATGAGCAGTTCTTC. The chain employs TRBV7-8 and TRBJ2-1, with 12 bases lining up with TRBD2. Germline values: CDR1 SGHVS, CDR2 FQNEAQ. V lost 2 bases, J lost 4 bases, and 9 bases stayed unmatched. The CDR3 loop spans 18 amino acids.

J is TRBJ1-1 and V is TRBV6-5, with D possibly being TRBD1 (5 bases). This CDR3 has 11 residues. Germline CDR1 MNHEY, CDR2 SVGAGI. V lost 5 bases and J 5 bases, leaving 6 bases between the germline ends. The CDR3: CASSRQTEAFF. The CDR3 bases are TGTGCCAGCAGTAGACAGACTGAAGCTTTCTTT.

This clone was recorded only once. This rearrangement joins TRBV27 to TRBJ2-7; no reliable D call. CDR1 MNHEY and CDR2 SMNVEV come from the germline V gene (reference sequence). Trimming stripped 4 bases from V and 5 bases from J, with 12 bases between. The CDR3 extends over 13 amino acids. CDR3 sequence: CASSSPASHEQYF. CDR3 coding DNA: TGTGCCAGCAGTTCCCCCGCGAGCCACGAGCAGTACTTC.

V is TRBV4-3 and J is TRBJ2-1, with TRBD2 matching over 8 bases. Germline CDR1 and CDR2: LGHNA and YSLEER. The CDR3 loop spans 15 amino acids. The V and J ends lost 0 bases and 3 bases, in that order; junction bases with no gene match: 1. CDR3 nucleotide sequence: TGCGCCAGCAGCCAAGATACTAGCGGCTACAATGAGCAGTTCTTC. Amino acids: CASSQDTSGYNEQFF.

Here the CDR3 reads CASSQDRVANVLTF. CDR3 nucleotides: TGCGCCAGCAGCCAAGATCGGGTGGCCAACGTCCTGACTTTC. The rearrangement joins TRBV4-1 to TRBJ2-6; no definite D call. Between the trimmed V and J ends, which lost 0 bases and 6 bases, there was a span of 6 bases. The germline V gene encodes CDR1 MGHRA and CDR2 YSYEKL. The CDR3 runs to 14 residues.

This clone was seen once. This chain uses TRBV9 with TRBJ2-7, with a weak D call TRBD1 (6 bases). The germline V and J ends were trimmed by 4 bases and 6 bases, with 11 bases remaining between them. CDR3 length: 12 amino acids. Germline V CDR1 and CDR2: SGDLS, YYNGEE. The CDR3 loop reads CASSQQGGEQYF. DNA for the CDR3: TGTGCCAGCAGCCAACAGGGCGGCGAGCAGTACTTC. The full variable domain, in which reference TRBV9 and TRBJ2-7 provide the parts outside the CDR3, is DSGVTQTPKHLITATGQRVTLRCSPRSGDLSVYWYQQSLDQGLQFLIQYYNGEERAKGNILERFSAQQFPDLHSELNLSSLELGDSALYFCASSQQGGEQYFGPGTRLTVT.

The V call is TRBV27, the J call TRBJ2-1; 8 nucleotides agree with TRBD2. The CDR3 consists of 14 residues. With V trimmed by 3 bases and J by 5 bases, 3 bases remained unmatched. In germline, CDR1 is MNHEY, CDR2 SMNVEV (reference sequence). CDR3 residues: CASSFGRGDNEQFF. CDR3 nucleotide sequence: TGTGCCAGCAGTTTTGGGCGGGGGGACAATGAGCAGTTCTTC.